This T cell receptor beta chain was recovered during a study of blood T cell repertoires in COVID-19. This clone came up many times. Generated by immunoSEQ multiplex PCR, the TCRdb table keeps only in-frame clones and is missing some. The sample lists 150,000 to 200,000 clones, roughly 86% occurring once. V gave up 1 base and J gave up 6 bases, with 14 bases separating them. The germline CDR1 and CDR2 sequences are SGHRS and YFSETQ. The CDR3 is 14 residues long. This TCR was sampled from a man between 40 and 49 years old with active or convalescent COVID-19. The chain joins TRBV5-1 to TRBJ2-7; D perhaps matches TRBD1 (8 bases). The sequenced sample was peripheral blood. In DNA, the CDR3 is TGCGCCAGCAGCTTGACAGGGGGGGTTGGCGAGCAGTACTTC. Its translation: CASSLTGGVGEQYF.